This entry features one TCR beta chain sequence. No antigen is known for it. It was at deep level that the assay was run. Profiled with immunoSEQ multiplex PCR; TCRdb holds only in-frame clones, not every one. The sample lists hundreds of thousands of clones, 80% to 95% occurring once. These data are taken from a study of shared clonotypes between healthy human individuals. Study in general: Samples came from a couple of female and a few male donors aged 18 to 49. Overall study findings and caveats: A few donors had around 5% of their naive CD4 clonotypes in common. Larger richness was generally estimated for naive than memory subsets.

Naive CD8 isolation took CD45RO-negative cells positively selected for CCR7 and excluded terminally differentiated effector memory CD45RA+ cells. The V gene's germline CDR1 is LNHDA and CDR2 SQIVND (reference sequence). CDR3 length: 15 amino acids. The germline V and J ends were trimmed by 3 bases and 7 bases, with 16 bases remaining between them. Sequencing was performed on naive CD8+ T cells sorted from blood. The sequence was obtained from a man aged 25 to 40 in good health. V gene TRBV19 combines with J gene TRBJ2-1, with unresolved D. CDR3 protein: CASSIGRAGPNEQFF. The CDR3, as DNA: TGTGCCAGTAGTATCGGTAGGGCCGGCCCTAATGAGCAGTTCTTC.